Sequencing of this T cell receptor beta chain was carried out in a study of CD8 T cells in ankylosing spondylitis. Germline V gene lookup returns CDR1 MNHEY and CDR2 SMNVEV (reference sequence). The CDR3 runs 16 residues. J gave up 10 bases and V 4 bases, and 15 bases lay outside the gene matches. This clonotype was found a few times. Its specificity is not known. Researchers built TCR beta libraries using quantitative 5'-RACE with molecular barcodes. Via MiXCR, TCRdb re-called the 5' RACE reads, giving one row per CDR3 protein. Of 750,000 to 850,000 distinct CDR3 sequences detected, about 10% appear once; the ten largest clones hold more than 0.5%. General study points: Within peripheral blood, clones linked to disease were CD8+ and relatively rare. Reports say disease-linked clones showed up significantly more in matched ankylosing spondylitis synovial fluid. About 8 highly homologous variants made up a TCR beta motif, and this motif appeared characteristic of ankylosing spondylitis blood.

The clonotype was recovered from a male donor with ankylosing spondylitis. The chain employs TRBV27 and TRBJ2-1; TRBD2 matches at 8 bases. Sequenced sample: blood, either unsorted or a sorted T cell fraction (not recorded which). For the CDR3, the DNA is TGTGCCAGCAGTTCCTACAGCGGGAGTCATTTTGGCGAGCAGTTCTTC. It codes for CASSSYSGSHFGEQFF.